The 32 T cell receptor beta chains presented below share a single source sample, sequenced in a study of T cell responses to AZD1222 COVID-19 vaccine. Generated by immunoSEQ multiplex PCR, the TCRdb table keeps only in-frame clones and is missing some. The data hold 95,000 to 130,000 clones, with around 94% observed a single time. The specimen comprised peripheral blood, sampled on day 0 of AZD1222 vaccination. These TCRs come from an adult in good health.

V gene TRBV19 combines with J gene TRBJ1-2; D is perhaps TRBD1 (6 bases). The germline CDR1 and CDR2 sequences are LNHDA and SQIVND (reference sequence). V was clipped by 5 bases and J by 5 bases, with 24 bases between them. There are 17 residues in the CDR3. The CDR3, as DNA: TGTGCCAGTAGTTTTCCGGGACACCTAGTTCGAGGGTATGGCTACACCTTC. The encoded protein is CASSFPGHLVRGYGYTF.

This clone was observed a handful of times. The gene calls are TRBV7-2 and TRBJ1-1; D remains unclear. Trimming removed 5 bases at V and 6 bases at J, with 16 bases between. The CDR3 is made up of 14 amino acids. From germline, CDR1 is SGHTA and CDR2 FQGNSA. The CDR3 protein is CASSLSRSPPEAFF. The CDR3 DNA follows: TGTGCCAGCAGCCTAAGCAGATCCCCTCCTGAAGCTTTCTTT.

The chain joins TRBV28 to TRBJ1-4, with 7 bases matching TRBD1. The CDR3 length is 15 residues. The junction had 5 bases not matched to a gene; V was cut back by 3 bases and J by 4 bases. Germline lookup yields CDR1 MDHEN and CDR2 SYDVKM. The chain's CDR3 is CASSLGGTVNEKLFF. As DNA, the CDR3 is TGTGCCAGCAGTTTGGGGGGGACAGTTAATGAAAAACTGTTTTTT.

The J gene is TRBJ2-2, the V gene TRBV28, with D possibly TRBD1 on 5 matching bases. The CDR3 has 14 amino acids. In germline, CDR1 is MDHEN, CDR2 SYDVKM. Deletions cut 2 bases from V and 2 bases from J, with 6 bases between. CDR3 in amino acids: CASSLRGNTGELFF. CDR3 DNA sequence: TGTGCCAGCAGTTTAAGGGGTAACACCGGGGAGCTGTTTTTT.

The rearrangement joins TRBV6-5 to TRBJ1-6; D is undetermined. The CDR3 is 16 amino acids. V was cut by 2 bases and J by 5 bases, with 13 bases left in between. Germline CDR1 MNHEY, CDR2 SVGAGI. The CDR3 loop reads CASSYGFPDHNSPLHF. CDR3 DNA sequence: TGTGCCAGCAGTTACGGTTTTCCCGACCATAATTCACCCCTCCACTTT.

The genes are TRBV19 and TRBJ2-1, with TRBD2 matching 7 bases. The CDR3 contains 15 residues. V shed 3 bases and J 5 bases; nucleotides not matched to a gene: 7. CDR1 and CDR2 (germline): LNHDA, SQIVND (reference sequence). The DNA for the CDR3 is TGTGCCAGTAGTATGGGTCTAGCGGAAAACAATGAGCAGTTCTTC. Amino acid sequence: CASSMGLAENNEQFF.

A single count supports this clone. V gene TRBV9 combines with J gene TRBJ2-7, with D perhaps TRBD1 (5 bases). This CDR3 spans 13 amino acids. Trimming pared 0 bases from V and 6 bases from J, leaving 10 bases between. Germline V gene data show CDR1 as SGDLS and CDR2 as YYNGEE. CDR3 region: CASSVGSGREQYF. The CDR3 bases are TGTGCCAGCAGCGTAGGGTCAGGGCGCGAGCAGTACTTC. The full variable domain, completed using reference TRBV9 and TRBJ2-7, is DSGVTQTPKHLITATGQRVTLRCSPRSGDLSVYWYQQSLDQGLQFLIQYYNGEERAKGNILERFSAQQFPDLHSELNLSSLELGDSALYFCASSVGSGREQYFGPGTRLTVT.

V and J are TRBV29-1 and TRBJ1-5; D not certain. CDR1 is SQVTM, CDR2 ANQGSEA, per germline. This CDR3 spans 14 amino acids. V was cut by 4 bases and J by 4 bases, with 14 bases left in between. CDR3 sequence (DNA): TGCAGCGTTGTGGTGGAGGGCATTAATCAGCCCCAGCATTTT. Translating gives CSVVVEGINQPQHF.

The chain couples TRBV10-3 to TRBJ2-1; D gene uncertain. CDR1 and CDR2 (germline): ENHRY, SYGVKD. The CDR3 is made up of 12 amino acids. Between the trimmed V and J ends, which lost 2 bases and 3 bases, there was a span of 2 bases. CDR3 bases: TGTGCCATCAGTGAGAACTACAATGAGCAGTTCTTC. Protein sequence: CAISENYNEQFF.

The rearrangement links TRBV27 to TRBJ1-5, with a weak D call TRBD1 (6 bases). With 1 base removed from V and 0 bases from J, the gap between germline ends came to 19 bases. The CDR3 runs to 19 residues. From germline, CDR1 is MNHEY and CDR2 SMNVEV (reference sequence). The chain's CDR3 is CASSLLGGQGLHSNQPQHF. The CDR3 bases are TGTGCCAGCAGTTTATTAGGTGGGCAGGGGTTGCATAGCAATCAGCCCCAGCATTTT.

This sequence joins TRBV2 and TRBJ2-7; perhaps D is TRBD1 or TRBD2 (5 bases each). The CDR3 runs 14 residues. The V gene lost 6 bases and the J gene lost 6 bases, with 18 bases spanning the gap. Per germline, CDR1 SNHLY and CDR2 FYNNEI. CDR3: CASSERRQGAEQYF. CDR3 bases: TGTGCCAGCAGCGAAAGGCGGCAGGGAGCCGAGCAGTACTTC.

CDR3 DNA: TGCAGTGCTAGTACTAGCGGGAACTCCTACAATGAGCAGTTCTTC. Translation gives CSASTSGNSYNEQFF. V usage is TRBV20-1 and J usage is TRBJ2-1; 10 bases map to TRBD2. V dropped 3 bases and J dropped 0; count of bases not matched to a gene: 2. CDR1 is DFQATT, CDR2 SNEGSKA, per germline (reference sequence). This CDR3 is 15 amino acids long.

This CDR3 is CASSLVQGNEQFF. The DNA for the CDR3 is TGTGCCAGCAGCTTAGTTCAGGGCAATGAGCAGTTCTTC. The chain recombines TRBV11-3 with TRBJ2-1, with D maybe TRBD1 (5 bases). The CDR3 is 13 residues long. The germline V and J ends were trimmed by 1 base and 6 bases, with 7 bases remaining between them. Germline loops: CDR1 SGHNT, CDR2 YENEEA.

This chain uses TRBV5-1 with TRBJ1-2; 8 bases are a match to TRBD1. The CDR3 covers 14 residues. Germline V gives CDR1 SGHRS, CDR2 YFSETQ. V was clipped by 2 bases and J by 6 bases; unmatched bases: 6. CDR3 loop: CASSFRPTGDGYTF. CDR3 nucleotides: TGCGCCAGCAGCTTCCGCCCGACAGGGGATGGCTACACCTTC.

The chain joins TRBV5-1 to TRBJ2-3; unclear D gene. Trimming removed 0 bases from V and 4 bases from J, with 6 bases in between. The CDR3 spans 13 residues. Germline loops: CDR1 SGHRS, CDR2 YFSETQ. DNA for the CDR3: TGCGCCAGCAGCTTGGTTGAGTCAGATACGCAGTATTTT. Its translation is CASSLVESDTQYF.

This clone was detected once. The chain combines TRBV4-1 with TRBJ1-2, with 8 bases matching TRBD1. The CDR3 loop spans 15 amino acids. The V segment lost 2 bases and the J segment 7 bases; nucleotides outside the gene matches: 9. Germline CDR1 MGHRA, CDR2 YSYEKL. DNA of the CDR3: TGCGCCAGCAGCCAACTTACAGGGGGGGTTGCTGGCTACACCTTC. This encodes CASSQLTGGVAGYTF.

This rearrangement joins TRBV9 to TRBJ1-4; D is unclear. The V gene's germline CDR1 is SGDLS and CDR2 YYNGEE. Trimming cost V 0 bases and J 0 bases, with 3 bases left between them. The CDR3 length is 14 residues. This CDR3 reads CASSVETTNEKLFF. CDR3 DNA sequence: TGTGCCAGCAGCGTAGAAACAACTAATGAAAAACTGTTTTTT.

This sequence joins TRBV28 and TRBJ2-5, with 12 bases that match TRBD2. CDR3 length: 19 amino acids. With V trimmed by 6 bases and J by 4 bases, 18 bases remained unmatched. Germline V gene lookup returns CDR1 MDHEN and CDR2 SYDVKM. The CDR3 DNA follows: TGTGCCAGCAGCTACCGGCGCCTAGCGGGAGGGCGATTAGGAGAGACCCAGTACTTC. Translated, it gives CASSYRRLAGGRLGETQYF.

The J gene is TRBJ2-5, the V gene TRBV18; D not resolved. The ends were cut back, 5 bases at V and 1 base at J, with 8 bases in the middle. The CDR3 has 13 residues. The germline V gene encodes CDR1 KGHSH and CDR2 LQKENI. This CDR3 reads CASSGYFQETQYF. The CDR3 coding sequence is TGTGCCAGCTCAGGGTACTTCCAAGAGACCCAGTACTTC. Looking up the rest from reference TRBV18 and TRBJ2-5 gives the full variable domain: NAGVMQNPRHLVRRRGQEARLRCSPMKGHSHVYWYRQLPEEGLKFMVYLQKENIIDESGMPKERFSAEFPKEGPSILRIQQVVRGDSAAYFCASSGYFQETQYFGPGTRLLVL.

The V call is TRBV29-1, the J call TRBJ1-2; TRBD1 aligns across 10 bases. CDR1 and CDR2 from the germline V gene are SQVTM and ANQGSEA. The V segment lost 6 bases and the J segment 12 bases; nucleotides outside the gene matches: 10. The CDR3 loop spans 12 amino acids. The CDR3 here is CSVPGQGGSDTF. CDR3 coding DNA: TGCAGCGTCCCCGGACAGGGGGGCTCGGACACCTTC.

This clone showed up just once. The chain combines TRBV5-6 with TRBJ1-1, with D possibly TRBD1 on 6 matching bases. V was cut by 3 bases and J by 5 bases, with 20 bases left in between. Germline CDR1 and CDR2: SGHDT and YYEEEE. The CDR3 spans 16 residues. The CDR3 protein is CASSSDVGALGTEAFF. The DNA for the CDR3 is TGTGCCAGCAGCTCAGATGTGGGGGCCCTGGGGACTGAAGCTTTCTTT.

The chain employs TRBV13 and TRBJ1-1; TRBD1 is a possible D gene (6 bases). Germline V lookup: CDR1 PRHDT, CDR2 FYEKMQ (reference sequence). Trimming removed 5 bases from V and 2 bases from J, with 12 bases in between. The CDR3 runs 14 residues. In DNA, the CDR3 is TGTGCCAGCAGCGAACAGGGACACAACACTGAAGCTTTCTTT. Translated: CASSEQGHNTEAFF.

The gene calls are TRBV7-2 and TRBJ2-5, with D unclear. Per germline, CDR1 SGHTA and CDR2 FQGNSA. V was shortened by 6 bases and J by 5 bases, with 13 bases between the two germline ends. The CDR3 has 13 amino acids. In DNA form, the CDR3 reads TGTGCCAGCAGGCAGATGAACGAGGAGACCCAGTACTTC. This codes for CASRQMNEETQYF.

V is TRBV18 and J is TRBJ1-5, with D perhaps matching TRBD1 (6 bases). Germline lookup yields CDR1 KGHSH and CDR2 LQKENI. The CDR3 contains 13 residues. Trimming cost V 6 bases and J 6 bases, with 12 bases left between them. CDR3 nucleotides: TGTGCCAGCTCTCAGGGGATGACTCAGCCCCAGCATTTT. Residues: CASSQGMTQPQHF.

The rearrangement uses TRBV7-2 and TRBJ2-7; 9 bases are a match to TRBD2. The CDR3 is made up of 16 amino acids. V was clipped by 1 base and J by 6 bases; unmatched bases: 10. The V gene's germline CDR1 is SGHTA and CDR2 FQGNSA. CDR3 region: CASSLGGLAGLSEQYF. The CDR3 region has the DNA TGTGCCAGCAGCTTAGGAGGGCTAGCGGGGCTCTCCGAGCAGTACTTC.

This clone was detected only once. CDR3 sequence: CASSVGWAGTDTQYF. CDR3 nucleotide sequence: TGTGCCAGCAGCGTAGGATGGGCCGGCACAGATACGCAGTATTTT. The genes are TRBV9 and TRBJ2-3, with D uncertain. This CDR3 has 15 amino acids. V lost 0 bases and J 1 base, leaving 9 bases between the germline ends. Germline CDR1 is SGDLS and CDR2 is YYNGEE.

V usage is TRBV6-5 and J usage is TRBJ1-1; D gene unclear. This CDR3 contains 12 residues. The germline CDR1 and CDR2 sequences are MNHEY and SVGAGI. V lost 7 bases, J lost 5 bases, and 11 bases lay in between. CDR3 in DNA: TGTGCCAGCATGATTGGAAGGACTGAAGCTTTCTTT. It yields the protein CASMIGRTEAFF.

This clone showed up just once. The chain links TRBV2 to TRBJ2-2, with TRBD2 as a possible D gene (5 bases). The germline CDR1 and CDR2 sequences are SNHLY and FYNNEI. V was pared by 3 bases and J by 6 bases, with 11 bases between. The CDR3 loop spans 14 amino acids. CDR3 residues: CASSEGERAGELFF. The CDR3 nucleotides are TGTGCCAGCAGTGAGGGAGAGAGGGCCGGGGAGCTGTTTTTT.

The chain employs TRBV15 and TRBJ1-5; TRBD1 aligns across 7 bases. With 5 bases clipped from V and 3 bases from J, the junction kept 7 bases outside the gene matches. The germline V gene has CDR1 LNHNV and CDR2 YYDKDF (reference sequence). The CDR3 loop spans 15 amino acids. This chain's CDR3 is CATSEGQSFNQPQHF. The CDR3 DNA sequence: TGTGCCACCAGCGAGGGACAGTCGTTCAATCAGCCCCAGCATTTT.

This sequence joins TRBV6-4 and TRBJ1-2, with a possible D match to TRBD1 (5 bases). Germline-derived CDR1 and CDR2 are MRHNA and SNTAGT. V was shortened by 2 bases and J by 12 bases, with 22 bases between the two germline ends. This CDR3 is built from 15 residues. CDR3 loop: CASSDTGLRRFRHTF. The CDR3 bases are TGTGCCAGCAGTGACACAGGACTCAGGAGATTCAGACACACCTTC.

The rearrangement joins TRBV6-5 to TRBJ1-1, with D uncertain. The CDR3 consists of 11 residues. Germline V lookup: CDR1 MNHEY, CDR2 SVGAGI. Trimming took 3 bases from V and 10 from J, leaving 9 bases between them. In DNA, the CDR3 is TGTGCCAGCAGTTATGGAGAGAGAGCTTTCTTT. The encoded protein is CASSYGERAFF.

This chain connects TRBV5-4 to TRBJ1-4; tentatively, D is TRBD1 (5 bases). CDR3 length: 14 amino acids. V lost 3 bases and J 5 bases, leaving 11 bases between the germline ends. CDR1 SGHNT and CDR2 YYREEE come from the germline V gene (reference sequence). CDR3 coding DNA: TGTGCCAGCAGCTACGCTGGGGACAATGAAAAACTGTTTTTT. This translates into CASSYAGDNEKLFF.